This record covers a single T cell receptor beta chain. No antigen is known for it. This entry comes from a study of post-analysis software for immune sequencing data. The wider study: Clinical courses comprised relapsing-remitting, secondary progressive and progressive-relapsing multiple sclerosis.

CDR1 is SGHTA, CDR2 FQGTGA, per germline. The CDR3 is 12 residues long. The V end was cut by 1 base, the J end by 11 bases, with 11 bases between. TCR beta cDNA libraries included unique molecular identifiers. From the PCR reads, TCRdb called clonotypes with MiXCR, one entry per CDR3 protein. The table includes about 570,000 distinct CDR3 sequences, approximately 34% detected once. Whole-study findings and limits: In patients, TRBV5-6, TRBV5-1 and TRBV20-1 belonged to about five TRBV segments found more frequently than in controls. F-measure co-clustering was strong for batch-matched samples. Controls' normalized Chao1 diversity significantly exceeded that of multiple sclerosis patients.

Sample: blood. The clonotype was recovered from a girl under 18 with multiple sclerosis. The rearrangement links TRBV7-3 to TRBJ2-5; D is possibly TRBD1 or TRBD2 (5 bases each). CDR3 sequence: CASSLRGPEQYF. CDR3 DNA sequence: TGTGCCAGCAGCTTAAGGGGACCTGAGCAGTACTTC.